This TCR beta chain was captured in a study of identical twins. About this clonotype: Its antigen is as yet unknown.

TCRdb re-called the 5' RACE reads through MiXCR, storing one row per CDR3 protein. Counted here are some 440,000 distinct CDR3 sequences, 24% occurring once; the ten biggest clones make up 2.9%. Findings and caveats of the study: Zero-insertion results could be subject to partial confounding by invariant MAIT and iNKT cells.

Germline CDR1 MDHEN, CDR2 SYDVKM. This CDR3 has 13 residues. V lost 6 bases to trimming and J lost 5 bases, with 14 bases between them. These data also featured in a second study, about T cells expressing NK-cell markers.

The gene calls are TRBV28 and TRBJ2-7; TRBD1 might be the D (5 bases). This sequence originates from a woman aged 18-30 years in good health. Sequenced sample: CD4+ T cells sorted from blood. The CDR3 sequence is CASSTSTAHEQYF. In DNA form, the CDR3 reads TGTGCCAGCAGCACTTCGACAGCTCACGAGCAGTACTTC.